The clone carrying this T cell receptor beta chain has a single count. The protocol was immunoSEQ multiplex PCR, while the TCRdb copy is restricted to in-frame clones and leaves out a portion. The sample includes some 520,000 clones, 89% of them seen just once. This specimen comes from a study of blood T cell repertoires in COVID-19. Study-level information: Sources were T cells, B-cell-depleted T cells, or PBMCs; the material itself was cDNA or gDNA.

CDR3 length: 15 residues. The junction had 13 bases not matched to a gene; V was cut back by 8 bases and J by 6 bases. Germline V gene sequence: CDR1 SGHRS, CDR2 YFSETQ. The chain links TRBV5-1 to TRBJ2-1; 8 bases agree with TRBD2. The specimen was peripheral blood. The origin of this receptor is a man aged 18 to 30 with COVID-19, enrolled during active disease. DNA for the CDR3: TGCGCCAGTAAACCGGGACTAGGGACCTCCAATGAGCAGTTCTTC. Amino acids: CASKPGLGTSNEQFF.